This T cell receptor beta chain was captured by sequencing in a study of a mutant IDH1 vaccine in newly diagnosed glioma. The overall study: Patients were pretreated with radiotherapy, temozolomide, or both, mostly both.

Deletions cut 4 bases from V and 4 bases from J, with 10 bases between. The V gene's germline CDR1 is SQVTM and CDR2 ANQGSEA. The CDR3 loop spans 12 amino acids. Specified time point: week 35, safety follow-up. Vaccine doses each comprised 300 ug of mutant IDH1 20-mer peptide, with topical imiquimod. Sequenced by immunoSEQ multiplex PCR; TCRdb stores in-frame clones only, minus some. The sample lists 43,000 or so clones, 80% to 95% occurring once. Concerning this clone: The antigen remains undetermined.

This chain uses TRBV29-1 with TRBJ2-5; perhaps TRBD2 as D (7 bases). The receptor's source is a man over 45 with glioma. Sequencing was performed on PBMCs, taken from a glioma patient whose treatment included an IDH1 peptide vaccine. Here the CDR3 reads CSVGGGGETQYF. CDR3 coding DNA: TGCAGCGTTGGAGGGGGGGGAGAGACCCAGTACTTC.